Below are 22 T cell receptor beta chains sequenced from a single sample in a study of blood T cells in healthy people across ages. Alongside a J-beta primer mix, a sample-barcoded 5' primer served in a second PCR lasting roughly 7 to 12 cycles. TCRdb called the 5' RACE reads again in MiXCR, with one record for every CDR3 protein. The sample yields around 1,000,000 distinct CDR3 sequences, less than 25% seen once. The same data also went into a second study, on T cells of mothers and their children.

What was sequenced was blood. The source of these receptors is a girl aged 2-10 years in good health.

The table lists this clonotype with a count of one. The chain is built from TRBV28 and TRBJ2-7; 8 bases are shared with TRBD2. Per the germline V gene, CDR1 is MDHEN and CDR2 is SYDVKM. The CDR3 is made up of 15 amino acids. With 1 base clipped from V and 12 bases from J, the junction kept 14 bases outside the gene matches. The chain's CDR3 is CASSLSRAGANHWYF. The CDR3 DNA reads TGTGCCAGCAGTTTATCCCGAGCGGGAGCAAACCATTGGTACTTC.

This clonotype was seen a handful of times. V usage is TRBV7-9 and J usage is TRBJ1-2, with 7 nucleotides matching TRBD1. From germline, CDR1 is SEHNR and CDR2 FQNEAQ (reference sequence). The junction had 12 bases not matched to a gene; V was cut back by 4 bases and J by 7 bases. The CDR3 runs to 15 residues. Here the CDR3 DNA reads TGTGCCAGCAGCTCAATACAGGGGCGGCAAGGTGGCTACACCTTC. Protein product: CASSSIQGRQGGYTF.

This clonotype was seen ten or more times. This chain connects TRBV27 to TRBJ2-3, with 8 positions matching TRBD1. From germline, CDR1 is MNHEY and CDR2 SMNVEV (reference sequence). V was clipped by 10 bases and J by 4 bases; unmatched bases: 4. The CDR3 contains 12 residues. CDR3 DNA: TGTGCCACCGGACAGGGTCCAGATACGCAGTATTTT. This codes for CATGQGPDTQYF.

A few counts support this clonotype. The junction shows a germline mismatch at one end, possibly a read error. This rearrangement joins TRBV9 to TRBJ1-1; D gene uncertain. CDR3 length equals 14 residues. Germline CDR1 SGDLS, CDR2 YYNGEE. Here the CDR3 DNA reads TGTGCCAACAGCGTAGAAGGCAGAGAGGCTGAAGCTTTCTTT. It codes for CANSVEGREAEAFF.

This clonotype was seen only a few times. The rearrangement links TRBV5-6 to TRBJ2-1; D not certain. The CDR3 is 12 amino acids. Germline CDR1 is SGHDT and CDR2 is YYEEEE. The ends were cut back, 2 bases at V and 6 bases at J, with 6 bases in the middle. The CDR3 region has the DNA TGTGCCAGCAGCTTCAGGTTCAATGAGCAGTTCTTC. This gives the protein CASSFRFNEQFF.

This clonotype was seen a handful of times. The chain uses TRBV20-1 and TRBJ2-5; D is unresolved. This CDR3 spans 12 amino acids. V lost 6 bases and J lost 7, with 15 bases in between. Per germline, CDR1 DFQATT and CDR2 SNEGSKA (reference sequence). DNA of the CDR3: TGCAGTGCGCATGACTTCGAGAGGACCCAGTACTTC. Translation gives CSAHDFERTQYF.

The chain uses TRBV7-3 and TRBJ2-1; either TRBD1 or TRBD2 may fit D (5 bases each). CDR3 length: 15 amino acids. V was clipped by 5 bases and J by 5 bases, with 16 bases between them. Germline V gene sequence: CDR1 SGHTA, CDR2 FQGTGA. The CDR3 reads CASSPNGGTDNEQFF. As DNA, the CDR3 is TGTGCCAGCAGCCCGAATGGGGGAACCGACAATGAGCAGTTCTTC.

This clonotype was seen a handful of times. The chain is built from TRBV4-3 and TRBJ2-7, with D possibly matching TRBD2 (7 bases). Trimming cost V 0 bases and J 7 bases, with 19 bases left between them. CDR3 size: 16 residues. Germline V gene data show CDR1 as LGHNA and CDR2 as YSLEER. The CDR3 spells CASSQDKAQGGGEQYF. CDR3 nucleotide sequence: TGCGCCAGCAGCCAAGATAAGGCCCAAGGGGGGGGTGAGCAGTACTTC.

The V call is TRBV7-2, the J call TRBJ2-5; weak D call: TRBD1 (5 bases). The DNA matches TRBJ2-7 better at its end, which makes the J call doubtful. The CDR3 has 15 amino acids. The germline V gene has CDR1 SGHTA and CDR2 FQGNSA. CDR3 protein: CASSLVQGLPYEQYF. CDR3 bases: TGTGCCAGCAGCTTAGTGCAGGGCCTCCCCTACGAGCAGTACTTC.

The CDR3 loop is CASSLVGGAGTEAFF. CDR3 DNA sequence: TGTGCCAGCAGCCTTGTTGGGGGGGCCGGCACTGAAGCTTTCTTT. The genes are TRBV7-6 and TRBJ1-1, with a weak D call TRBD1 (6 bases). The CDR3 totals 15 residues. V lost 5 bases and J lost 4, with 17 bases in between. Germline V gene lookup returns CDR1 SGHVS and CDR2 FNYEAQ.

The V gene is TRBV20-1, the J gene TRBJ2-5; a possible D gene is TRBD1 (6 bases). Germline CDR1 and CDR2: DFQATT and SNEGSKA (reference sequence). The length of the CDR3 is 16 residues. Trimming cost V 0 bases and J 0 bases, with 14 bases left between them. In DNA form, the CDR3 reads TGCAGTGCTAGAGATTGGACAGACTCTCACCAAGAGACCCAGTACTTC. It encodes CSARDWTDSHQETQYF.

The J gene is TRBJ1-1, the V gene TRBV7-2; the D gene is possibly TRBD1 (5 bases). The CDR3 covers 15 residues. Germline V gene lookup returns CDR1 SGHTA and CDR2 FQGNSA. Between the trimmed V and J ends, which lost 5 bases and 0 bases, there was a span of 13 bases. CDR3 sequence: CASSPPGRVNTEAFF. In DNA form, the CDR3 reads TGTGCCAGCAGCCCCCCGGGACGGGTGAACACTGAAGCTTTCTTT.

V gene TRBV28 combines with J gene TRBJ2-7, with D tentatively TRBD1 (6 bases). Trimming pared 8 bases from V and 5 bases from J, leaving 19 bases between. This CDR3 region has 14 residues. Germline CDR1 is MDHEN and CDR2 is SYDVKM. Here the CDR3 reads CASEHRESTDEQYF. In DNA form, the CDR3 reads TGTGCCAGCGAACACAGGGAGAGTACGGACGAGCAGTACTTC.

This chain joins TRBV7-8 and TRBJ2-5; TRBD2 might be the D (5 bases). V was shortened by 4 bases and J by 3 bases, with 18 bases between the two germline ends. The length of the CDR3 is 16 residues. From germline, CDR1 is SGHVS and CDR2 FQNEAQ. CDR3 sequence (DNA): TGTGCCAGCAGCTACTCGCCCGGGCCCGGGAAAGAGACCCAGTACTTC. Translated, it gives CASSYSPGPGKETQYF.

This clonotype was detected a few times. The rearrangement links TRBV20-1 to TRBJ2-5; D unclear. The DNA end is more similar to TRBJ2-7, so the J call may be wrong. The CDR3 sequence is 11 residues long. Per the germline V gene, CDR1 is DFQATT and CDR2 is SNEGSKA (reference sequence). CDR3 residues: CSARLMDEQYF. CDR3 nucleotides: TGCAGTGCTAGACTTATGGACGAGCAGTACTTC.

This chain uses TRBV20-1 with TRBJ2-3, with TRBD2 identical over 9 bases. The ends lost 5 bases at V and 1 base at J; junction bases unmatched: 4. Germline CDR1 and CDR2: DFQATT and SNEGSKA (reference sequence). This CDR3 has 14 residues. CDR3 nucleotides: TGCAGTGCTCGACTAGCGGACGGCACAGATACGCAGTATTTT. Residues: CSARLADGTDTQYF.

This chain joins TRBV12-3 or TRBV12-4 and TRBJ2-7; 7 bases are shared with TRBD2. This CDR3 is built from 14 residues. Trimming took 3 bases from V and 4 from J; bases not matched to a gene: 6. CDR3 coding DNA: TGTGCCAGCAGTTTTGGGACTACCCAGTACGAGCAGTACTTC. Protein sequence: CASSFGTTQYEQYF.

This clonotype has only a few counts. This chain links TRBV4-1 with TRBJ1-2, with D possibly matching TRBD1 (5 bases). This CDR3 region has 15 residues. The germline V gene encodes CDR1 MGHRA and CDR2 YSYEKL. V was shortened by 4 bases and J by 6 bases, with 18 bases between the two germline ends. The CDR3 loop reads CASSPSTAGRNGYTF. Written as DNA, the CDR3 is TGCGCCAGCAGCCCTTCTACGGCGGGGCGGAATGGCTACACCTTC.

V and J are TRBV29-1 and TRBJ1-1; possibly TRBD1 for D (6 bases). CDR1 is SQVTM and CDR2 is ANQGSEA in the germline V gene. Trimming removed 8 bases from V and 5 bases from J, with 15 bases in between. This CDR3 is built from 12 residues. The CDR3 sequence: CSSTGGGTEAFF. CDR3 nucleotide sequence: TGCAGCTCGACTGGGGGCGGGACTGAAGCTTTCTTT.

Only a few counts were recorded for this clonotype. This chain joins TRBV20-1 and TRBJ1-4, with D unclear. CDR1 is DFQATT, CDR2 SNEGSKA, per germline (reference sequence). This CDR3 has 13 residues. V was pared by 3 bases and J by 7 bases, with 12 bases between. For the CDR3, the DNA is TGCAGTGCTAGTAGGTCTAGCGGTGAAAAACTGTTTTTT. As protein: CSASRSSGEKLFF.

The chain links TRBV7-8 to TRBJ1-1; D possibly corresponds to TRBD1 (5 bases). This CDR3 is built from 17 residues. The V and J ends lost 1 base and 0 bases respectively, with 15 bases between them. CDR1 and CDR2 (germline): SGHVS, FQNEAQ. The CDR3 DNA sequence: TGTGCCAGCAGCTTAGGGCTCTGGGGCACACTGAACACTGAAGCTTTCTTT. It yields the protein CASSLGLWGTLNTEAFF.

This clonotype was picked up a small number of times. The CDR3 DNA follows: TGTGCCAGCAGCTTAATACTCGACTCTGGGGCCAACGTCCTGACTTTC. The encoded protein is CASSLILDSGANVLTF. V is TRBV7-8 and J is TRBJ2-6; D is unclear. Germline V gives CDR1 SGHVS, CDR2 FQNEAQ. Trimming took off 2 bases at V and 0 bases at J, with 8 bases between the two ends. CDR3 length: 16 amino acids.